A single count supports the clone carrying this TCR beta chain. Its antigen is unidentified. These data come from a study of T cell repertoires in cytomegalovirus infection. Looking at the study overall: Public TCR beta signature analysis indicated the presence of both CMV infection and matching HLA type.

TCRdb re-called the reads with MiXCR, one entry per CDR3 protein. Of approximately 76,000 distinct CDR3 sequences listed, 35% to 45% are singletons. Study-level results: Of the TCR beta families, the public ones yielded a cumulative frequency that identified carriers of CMV plus the relevant HLA.

The CDR3 is 16 residues long. Germline V CDR1 and CDR2: MGHRA, YSYEKL. V lost 1 base and J lost 6, with 18 bases in between. This specimen consisted of CD8+ T cells from cultured PBMCs, obtained from culture after CMV antigen stimulation. The chain is built from TRBV4-1 and TRBJ1-2; D not resolved. The source of this sequence is a human donor in good health (CMV status not recorded). Some clones in this sample may be carry-over from other donors' samples. The CDR3 coding sequence is TGCGCCAGCAGCCAAGCTCAGGCAAGTTCTCCCAATGGCTACACCTTC. Translation gives CASSQAQASSPNGYTF.